The entry below describes one T cell receptor (beta chain). Its antigen is unknown. These data come from a study of regulatory T cells in long-lasting Graves disease. Study observations and caveats: Persistent Graves' patients showed a TCR diversity that was lower than that of newly diagnosed ones. Persistent disease was characterized by preferential usage of TRBV28, TRBJ1-2 and TRBJ2-5. Persistent patients had more shared public clonotypes (2,741) than new patients (about 1,000).

For TCR beta, libraries came from iRepertoire HTBI primers and Arm-PCR of CDR3 regions. TCRdb itself ran the multiplex PCR reads through MiXCR, one entry per CDR3 protein. Of roughly 500,000 distinct CDR3 sequences listed, around 15% are singletons. V lost 5 bases to trimming and J lost 4 bases; unmatched junction nucleotides: 11. Looked up from germline, CDR1 is DFQATT and CDR2 is SNEGSKA (reference sequence). This CDR3 spans 15 amino acids. Time point defined: newly diagnosed GD, antithyroid drugs for less than 3 months. TCR sequences were obtained from RNA taken from PBMCs. The sample was also linked to a second study, of T cells in Graves' hyperthyroidism and ophthalmopathy. That investigation notes: When the TCR CDR3 underwent first-round RT-PCR, the HTBI primer set was used.

The sequencing used peripheral blood mononuclear cells (PBMCs), collected at new diagnosis, from a patient treated with antithyroid drugs. The genes are TRBV20-1 and TRBJ2-3, with 8 bases that match TRBD1. This TCR was recovered from a woman aged 50 to 65 with Graves disease. CDR3 bases: TGCAGTGCTGCGGACCGGCCAGGGGGCGCAGATACGCAGTATTTT. It encodes CSAADRPGGADTQYF.